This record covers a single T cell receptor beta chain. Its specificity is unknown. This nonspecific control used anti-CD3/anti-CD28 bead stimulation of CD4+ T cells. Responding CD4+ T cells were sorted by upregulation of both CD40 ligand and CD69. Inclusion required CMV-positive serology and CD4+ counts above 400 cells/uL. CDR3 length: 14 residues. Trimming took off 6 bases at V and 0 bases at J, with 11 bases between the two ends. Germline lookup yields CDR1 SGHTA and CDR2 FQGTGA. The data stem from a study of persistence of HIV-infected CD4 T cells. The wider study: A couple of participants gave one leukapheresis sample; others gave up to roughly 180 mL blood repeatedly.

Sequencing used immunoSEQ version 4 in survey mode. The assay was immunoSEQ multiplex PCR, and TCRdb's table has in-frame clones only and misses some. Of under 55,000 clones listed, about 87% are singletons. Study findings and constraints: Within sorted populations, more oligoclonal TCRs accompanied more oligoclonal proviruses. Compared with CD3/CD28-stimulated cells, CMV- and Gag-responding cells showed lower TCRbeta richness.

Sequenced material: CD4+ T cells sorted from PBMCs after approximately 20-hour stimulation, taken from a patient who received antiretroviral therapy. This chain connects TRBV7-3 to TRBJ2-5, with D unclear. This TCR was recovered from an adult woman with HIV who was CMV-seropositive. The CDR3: CASSLDAYQETQYF. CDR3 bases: TGTGCCAGCAGTTTGGACGCGTACCAAGAGACCCAGTACTTC.